The 27 T cell receptor beta chains below were found in one sample sequenced in a study of T cell responses to AZD1222 COVID-19 vaccine. Measured with immunoSEQ multiplex PCR; TCRdb has only the in-frame clones, and not every one. The table has 100,000 to 110,000 clones, around nine tenths seen once. Sequences were derived from peripheral blood, sampled on day 0 of AZD1222 vaccination. All receptors derive from an adult in good health.

This clone has only one observation. The CDR3 protein is CASSLYFAGKAGNTIYF. The CDR3 region has the DNA TGTGCCAGTAGTTTATATTTTGCAGGGAAGGCTGGAAACACCATATATTTT. The chain employs TRBV19 and TRBJ1-3, with D possibly being TRBD1 (5 bases). The germline V and J ends were trimmed by 5 bases and 2 bases, with 19 bases remaining between them. Looked up from germline, CDR1 is LNHDA and CDR2 is SQIVND (reference sequence). The CDR3 covers 17 residues.

This clone was counted once. The CDR3 DNA follows: TGTGCCAGCAGTTTTAGGATTGGGGAGCTGTTTTTT. It translates to CASSFRIGELFF. J is TRBJ2-2 and V is TRBV27; D unresolved. Per germline, CDR1 MNHEY and CDR2 SMNVEV (reference sequence). The V end was cut by 3 bases, the J end by 8 bases, with 7 bases between. This CDR3 contains 12 residues.

The chain links TRBV19 to TRBJ2-2; tentatively, D is TRBD1 (6 bases). CDR3 length: 15 residues. Germline V gene sequence: CDR1 LNHDA, CDR2 SQIVND (reference sequence). V lost 4 bases, J lost 4 bases, and 13 bases lay in between. CDR3 nucleotides: TGTGCCAGTAGTACCGACAGGAGAGTCACCGGGGAGCTGTTTTTT. Protein: CASSTDRRVTGELFF.

V is TRBV5-1 and J is TRBJ2-1, with 7 bases that match TRBD2. The V gene's germline CDR1 is SGHRS and CDR2 YFSETQ. V shed 0 bases and J 0 bases; nucleotides not matched to a gene: 3. The CDR3 loop spans 16 amino acids. This chain's CDR3 is CASSLAAGNSYNEQFF. CDR3 nucleotides: TGCGCCAGCAGCTTGGCAGCGGGGAACTCCTACAATGAGCAGTTCTTC. The variable domain in full, completed from reference TRBV5-1 and TRBJ2-1, reads KAGVTQTPRYLIKTRGQQVTLSCSPISGHRSVSWYQQTPGQGLQFLFEYFSETQRNKGNFPGRFSGRQFSNSRSEMNVSTLELGDSALYLCASSLAAGNSYNEQFFGPGTRLTVL.

This chain joins TRBV9 and TRBJ2-1; D might be TRBD1 (5 bases). V was trimmed by 4 bases and J by 0 bases, leaving 14 bases between them. Germline V gene sequence: CDR1 SGDLS, CDR2 YYNGEE. CDR3 length equals 16 residues. In DNA form, the CDR3 reads TGTGCCAGCAGCCTCTCTCCGGACACCTCCTACAATGAGCAGTTCTTC. Its translation: CASSLSPDTSYNEQFF.

The chain links TRBV14 to TRBJ1-2; 7 bases fit TRBD1. The CDR3 runs 13 residues. V was pared by 4 bases and J by 4 bases, with 3 bases of the junction left unmatched. CDR1 is SGHDN, CDR2 FVKESK, per germline. As DNA, the CDR3 is TGTGCCAGCAGCCTTGACAGGGTCTATGGCTACACCTTC. Translation gives CASSLDRVYGYTF.

This clone showed up just once. V usage is TRBV7-8 and J usage is TRBJ2-5, with D maybe TRBD1 (11 bases). The CDR3 has 21 residues. Germline V gives CDR1 SGHVS, CDR2 FQNEAQ. The V and J ends lost 5 bases and 4 bases respectively, with 35 bases between them. CDR3 DNA sequence: TGTGCCAGCAGCCTGACGGACAGGGGGCGGAGCGGGAGGGCCGAGGCAGAGACCCAGTACTTC. This gives the protein CASSLTDRGRSGRAEAETQYF.

The chain links TRBV12-3 or TRBV12-4 to TRBJ1-1, with no clear D. The CDR3 is 12 amino acids. Trimming took 0 bases from V and 5 from J, leaving 4 bases between them. The CDR3 region is CASSLAGTEAFF. As DNA, the CDR3 is TGTGCCAGCAGTTTAGCGGGGACTGAAGCTTTCTTT.

The chain is built from TRBV19 and TRBJ1-3; the D is unclear. This CDR3 is built from 15 residues. V was trimmed by 9 bases and J by 0 bases, leaving 15 bases between them. Germline V gives CDR1 LNHDA, CDR2 SQIVND (reference sequence). In DNA form, the CDR3 reads TGTGCCAGCAAAGACCGCCAATTCTCTGGAAACACCATATATTTT. Its protein is CASKDRQFSGNTIYF.

The rearrangement links TRBV7-8 to TRBJ2-1, with unresolved D. The CDR3 sequence is 16 residues long. The V end lost 2 bases, the J end lost 0 bases, and 11 bases lay between the germline ends. Germline assignment: CDR1 SGHVS and CDR2 FQNEAQ. CDR3 in DNA: TGTGCCAGCAGCTTATGGGCCGTTAGCTCCTACAATGAGCAGTTCTTC. It translates to CASSLWAVSSYNEQFF.

The V call is TRBV5-1, the J call TRBJ1-6, with a possible D match to TRBD1 (5 bases). Germline V CDR1 and CDR2: SGHRS, YFSETQ. The V end was cut by 0 bases, the J end by 3 bases, with 16 bases between. The CDR3 has 18 amino acids. The CDR3 loop reads CASSLVGVAKVYNSPLHF. Here the CDR3 DNA reads TGCGCCAGCAGCTTGGTGGGGGTAGCCAAGGTCTATAATTCACCCCTCCACTTT.

This clone was detected a few times. The CDR3 sequence: CASSPPGGNTEAFF. The DNA of the CDR3 is TGTGCCAGCAGCCCCCCCGGGGGGAACACTGAAGCTTTCTTT. This chain links TRBV3-1 (or the pseudogene TRBV3-2) with TRBJ1-1; perhaps TRBD1 as D (5 bases). Between the trimmed V and J ends, which lost 4 bases and 1 base, there was a span of 10 bases. Germline lookup yields CDR1 LGHDT and CDR2 YNNKEL (reference sequence). CDR3 length: 14 amino acids.

The chain links TRBV3-1 (or the pseudogene TRBV3-2) to TRBJ1-1; D is unclear. The V end was cut by 2 bases, the J end by 6 bases, with 10 bases between. The CDR3 runs to 13 residues. Per germline, CDR1 LGHDT and CDR2 YNNKEL (reference sequence). CDR3 in amino acids: CASSQRAGPEAFF. CDR3 DNA sequence: TGTGCCAGCAGCCAACGAGCGGGCCCTGAAGCTTTCTTT.

The chain combines TRBV4-1 with TRBJ2-2; no firm D call. The CDR3 has 14 residues. The germline CDR1 and CDR2 sequences are MGHRA and YSYEKL. V lost 1 base and J 6 bases, leaving 9 bases between the germline ends. This CDR3 is CASSQAGIPGELFF. CDR3 coding DNA: TGCGCCAGCAGCCAAGCGGGCATCCCCGGGGAGCTGTTTTTT.

This clone has only one observation. The chain employs TRBV29-1 and TRBJ2-2; TRBD1 matches 7 bases. V lost 7 bases to trimming and J lost 1 base; unmatched junction nucleotides: 6. Germline V gene lookup returns CDR1 SQVTM and CDR2 ANQGSEA. This CDR3 contains 14 residues. CDR3 DNA sequence: TGCAGCGCCACGGGACAGATGAACACCGGGGAGCTGTTTTTT. It codes for CSATGQMNTGELFF.

The chain carries TRBV6-1 and TRBJ1-1; no firm D call. The CDR3 is made up of 14 amino acids. V shed 4 bases and J shed 0 bases, with 9 bases lying between them. Looked up from germline, CDR1 is MNHNS and CDR2 is SASEGT. Written as DNA, the CDR3 is TGTGCCAGCAGTGTAGCCTTTATGAACACTGAAGCTTTCTTT. It encodes CASSVAFMNTEAFF.

The chain is built from TRBV18 and TRBJ2-7, with D hard to call. The V end was cut by 2 bases, the J end by 2 bases, with 7 bases between. Looked up from germline, CDR1 is KGHSH and CDR2 is LQKENI. The CDR3 is made up of 13 amino acids. CDR3 loop: CASSPTATYEQYF. CDR3 sequence (DNA): TGTGCCAGCTCACCAACAGCGACCTACGAGCAGTACTTC.

This clone was detected once. The J gene is TRBJ2-1, the V gene TRBV5-1; D is unresolved. Trimming stripped 0 bases from V and 0 bases from J, with 7 bases between. There are 15 residues in the CDR3. Germline V lookup: CDR1 SGHRS, CDR2 YFSETQ. This CDR3 reads CASSLDSLSYNEQFF. The CDR3 DNA is TGCGCCAGCAGCTTGGACTCGCTCTCCTACAATGAGCAGTTCTTC.

This chain links TRBV5-4 with TRBJ1-1; 9 bases align to TRBD1. The germline gives CDR1 SGHNT, CDR2 YYREEE (reference sequence). The CDR3 consists of 16 residues. Unmatched junction bases numbered 5, after V lost 0 bases and J lost 2 bases. The CDR3 nucleotides are TGTGCCAGCAGCTTGGTCGGGGGACAGGGAAACACTGAAGCTTTCTTT. It is translated as CASSLVGGQGNTEAFF.

This chain joins TRBV27 and TRBJ2-7, with D perhaps assigned TRBD1 or TRBD2 (6 bases each). The germline V gene has CDR1 MNHEY and CDR2 SMNVEV (reference sequence). This CDR3 comprises 19 residues. V was pared by 1 base and J by 1 base, with 23 bases between. The CDR3 reads CASSLFSPGAGVGSYEQYF. The DNA for the CDR3 is TGTGCCAGCAGTTTATTCTCCCCGGGGGCAGGGGTGGGGTCCTACGAGCAGTACTTC.

This clone was picked up a small number of times. V is TRBV19 and J is TRBJ1-1, with TRBD1 identical over 7 bases. Germline CDR1 and CDR2: LNHDA and SQIVND (reference sequence). This CDR3 has 15 residues. Trimming removed 4 bases from V and 1 base from J; junction bases left unmatched: 6. The CDR3 sequence is CASSRNNRGNTEAFF. In nucleotides, the CDR3 is TGTGCCAGTAGTAGGAATAACAGGGGGAACACTGAAGCTTTCTTT.

This clone was counted a few times. The J gene is TRBJ1-2, the V gene TRBV5-4; unclear D gene. The germline V and J ends were trimmed by 0 bases and 7 bases, with 16 bases remaining between them. Germline CDR1 reads SGHNT; CDR2 reads YYREEE (reference sequence). The CDR3 is made up of 15 amino acids. The CDR3: CASSLGLSGFSGYTF. DNA of the CDR3: TGTGCCAGCAGCTTGGGTCTTTCGGGATTCTCTGGCTACACCTTC. The variable domain in full, with the rest retrieved from reference TRBV5-4 and TRBJ1-2, is ETGVTQSPTHLIKTRGQQVTLRCSSQSGHNTVSWYQQALGQGPQFIFQYYREEENGRGNFPPRFSGLQFPNYSSELNVNALELDDSALYLCASSLGLSGFSGYTFGSGTRLTVV.

V gene TRBV9 combines with J gene TRBJ2-1; D gene unclear. The CDR3 has 15 residues. V lost 4 bases and J 4 bases, leaving 15 bases between the germline ends. Germline CDR1 and CDR2: SGDLS and YYNGEE. CDR3 amino acids: CASSQGGPPYNEQFF. CDR3 DNA: TGTGCCAGCAGCCAAGGTGGACCGCCGTACAATGAGCAGTTCTTC.

This chain links TRBV6-5 with TRBJ2-7; 8 nucleotides agree with TRBD1. The CDR3 extends over 13 amino acids. Germline values: CDR1 MNHEY, CDR2 SVGAGI. V was pared by 6 bases and J by 3 bases, with 4 bases of the junction left unmatched. This chain's CDR3 is CASSRGRFYEQYF. The DNA of the CDR3 is TGTGCCAGCAGCAGGGGGCGTTTCTACGAGCAGTACTTC.

The CDR3 sequence: CASSEPSSYGYTF. Written as DNA, the CDR3 is TGTGCCAGCAGCGAGCCCAGTTCCTATGGCTACACCTTC. The chain is built from TRBV9 and TRBJ1-2; D is ambiguous. Trimming took off 3 bases at V and 4 bases at J, with 10 bases between the two ends. From germline, CDR1 is SGDLS and CDR2 YYNGEE. The CDR3 runs to 13 residues.

The gene calls are TRBV15 and TRBJ2-3; D possibly uses TRBD1 or TRBD2 (6 bases each). Trimming left V 8 bases short and J 5 bases short, with 14 bases between. This CDR3 is 13 amino acids long. Germline assignment: CDR1 LNHNV and CDR2 YYDKDF (reference sequence). The CDR3 nucleotides read TGTGCCACCGCGAGGGGGGCAAGAGATACGCAGTATTTT. This encodes CATARGARDTQYF.

The DNA of the CDR3 is TGTGCCAGCAGTTTAATACTAGCTGCAGACGAGCAGTACTTC. This gives the protein CASSLILAADEQYF. This sequence joins TRBV27 and TRBJ2-7; possible D gene TRBD2, 6 bases. The CDR3 sequence is 14 residues long. Trimming stripped 2 bases from V and 5 bases from J, with 13 bases between. Germline lookup yields CDR1 MNHEY and CDR2 SMNVEV (reference sequence).